These 30 T cell receptor beta chains were sequenced from one sample in a study of cytomegalovirus exposure and HLA in healthy donors. The primer mix had 60 Vbeta and 13 Jbeta primers. TCRdb's table, derived via immunoSEQ multiplex PCR, lists solely in-frame clones and lacks some. In the table there are 85,000 to 95,000 clones, 63% of which are singletons. The sample comprised PBMCs. The receptor set was obtained from a woman aged 25 to 39 in good health and CMV-seronegative.

This clone was picked up one time. CDR3 loop: CASSLDWTSGYNEQFF. CDR3 DNA sequence: TGTGCCAGCAGCTTGGACTGGACTAGCGGATACAATGAGCAGTTCTTC. This chain connects TRBV5-6 to TRBJ2-1; 10 positions agree with TRBD2. Germline CDR1 reads SGHDT; CDR2 reads YYEEEE. The CDR3 consists of 16 residues. Trimming at V came to 0 bases and at J to 4 bases, leaving 4 bases not matched to a gene.

The V and J genes are TRBV5-1 and TRBJ1-5, with 8 bases identical to TRBD1. The germline V gene has CDR1 SGHRS and CDR2 YFSETQ. The ends lost 4 bases at V and 6 bases at J; junction bases unmatched: 9. This CDR3 is built from 15 residues. CDR3 in amino acids: CASSPTGTGIQPQHF. CDR3 bases: TGCGCCAGCAGCCCTACCGGGACAGGAATTCAGCCCCAGCATTTT.

The chain has TRBV27 and TRBJ1-2; TRBD1 matches at 7 bases. Per germline, CDR1 MNHEY and CDR2 SMNVEV (reference sequence). CDR3 length equals 16 residues. Trimming cost V 1 base and J 7 bases; bases outside gene matches: 12. DNA of the CDR3: TGTGCCAGCAGTTTATATGGGGCAGGGGGTTTCTTTGGCTACACCTTC. As protein: CASSLYGAGGFFGYTF.

As to this clone: Relative to the germline gene, one junction end is altered; a read error may explain this. The chain uses TRBV29-1 and TRBJ1-2; D may be TRBD1 (6 bases). CDR1 and CDR2 (germline): SQVTM, ANQGSEA. The CDR3 spans 11 residues. Here the CDR3 DNA reads TGTTCGGCAGGGGTTAACTATGGCTACACCTTC. It translates to CSAGVNYGYTF.

This clone showed up just a few times. The CDR3 protein is CASSQGGRASGELFF. The CDR3 DNA reads as TGTGCCAGCAGCCAAGGCGGGAGGGCCTCCGGGGAGCTGTTTTTT. The J gene is TRBJ2-2, the V gene TRBV14, with 9 bases matching TRBD2. J lost 6 bases, V lost 1 base, and 3 bases had no gene match. The CDR3 length is 15 residues. CDR1 is SGHDN, CDR2 FVKESK, per germline.

V is TRBV7-9 and J is TRBJ1-2; tentatively, D is TRBD1 (6 bases). The CDR3 runs to 15 residues. V was cut by 1 base and J by 9 bases, with 18 bases left in between. Germline V CDR1 and CDR2: SEHNR, FQNEAQ (reference sequence). For the CDR3, the DNA is TGTGCCAGCAGCTTAGGTCCCATAACAGGGAGCAGCTACACCTTC. Translated, it gives CASSLGPITGSSYTF.

This clone appeared a few times. The chain is built from TRBV21-1 and TRBJ1-4. TRBV21-1 is deemed a pseudogene. This CDR3 is built from 17 residues. The CDR3 coding sequence is TGTGCCAGCAGCAAAAAAAAGAACACCTCGGGGAATGAAAAACTGTTTTTT. Amino acid sequence: CASSKKKNTSGNEKLFF.

This sequence joins TRBV28 and TRBJ2-1, with D maybe TRBD1 (6 bases). The CDR3 consists of 15 residues. In germline, CDR1 is MDHEN, CDR2 SYDVKM. Trimming took 6 bases from V and 0 from J, leaving 12 bases between them. This chain's CDR3 is CASRGQSSSYNEQFF. The CDR3 nucleotides read TGTGCCAGCAGAGGACAGTCGAGCTCCTACAATGAGCAGTTCTTC.

V is TRBV11-2 and J is TRBJ1-2; tentative D call: TRBD1 (6 bases). The V end lost 3 bases, the J end lost 7 bases, and 9 bases lay between the germline ends. Germline V CDR1 and CDR2: SGHAT, FQNNGV. CDR3 length: 12 amino acids. CDR3 DNA: TGTGCCAGCAGCTTGGGGGCAAGTGGCTACACCTTC. It yields the protein CASSLGASGYTF.

The chain couples TRBV30 to TRBJ1-3, with D possibly TRBD1 on 6 matching bases. There are 13 residues in the CDR3. Germline CDR1 is GTSNPN and CDR2 is SVGIG (reference sequence). V lost 5 bases to trimming and J lost 4 bases, with 12 bases between them. Here the CDR3 reads CAWSTGYGNTIYF. The CDR3 bases are TGTGCCTGGTCTACAGGGTACGGAAACACCATATATTTT.

The table lists this clone with a count of one. V gene TRBV6-6 combines with J gene TRBJ2-3, with D hard to call. Germline V gene data show CDR1 as MNHNY and CDR2 as SVGAGI (reference sequence). Trimming took off 6 bases at V and 5 bases at J, with 9 bases between the two ends. The CDR3 length is 12 residues. The chain's CDR3 is CASSPVLDTQYF. The CDR3 nucleotides are TGTGCCAGCAGCCCCGTGTTAGATACGCAGTATTTT.

On this clone itself: The junction departs from germline at one end; a sequencing error may be responsible. Other DNA sequences in this specimen translate into the identical CDR3. V and J are TRBV6-1 and TRBJ1-2; D is ambiguous. Per the germline V gene, CDR1 is MNHNS and CDR2 is SASEGT. CDR3 length: 14 amino acids. The CDR3 reads CASSEAGANYGYTF. The DNA for the CDR3 is TGTGCCAGCAGTGAAGCAGGAGCTAACTACGGCTACACCTTC.

V is TRBV6-1 and J is TRBJ1-1; a possible D gene is TRBD1 (6 bases). Trimming removed 9 bases at V and 1 base at J, with 12 bases between. There are 13 residues in the CDR3. Germline loops: CDR1 MNHNS, CDR2 SASEGT. CDR3 amino acids: CASLGHANTEAFF. The DNA of the CDR3 is TGTGCCAGTTTGGGACACGCGAACACTGAAGCTTTCTTT.

This sequence joins TRBV10-2 and TRBJ1-1; maybe TRBD1 (6 bases). The V end lost 7 bases, the J end lost 1 base, and 10 bases lay between the germline ends. This CDR3 region has 13 residues. CDR1 and CDR2 (germline): WSHSY, SAAADI. The CDR3 sequence: CASTGTQNTEAFF. The CDR3 DNA reads TGCGCCAGCACCGGGACACAGAACACTGAAGCTTTCTTT.

Concerning this clone itself: The sample holds other DNA sequences that translate to the same CDR3. The V and J genes are TRBV9 and TRBJ2-1; 9 bases line up with TRBD2. Per germline, CDR1 SGDLS and CDR2 YYNGEE. The CDR3 runs 15 residues. After removal of 0 bases from V and 4 bases from J, the junction contained 2 bases not matched to a gene. The CDR3 region has the DNA TGTGCCAGCAGCGTAGCTAGCGGGACATACAATGAGCAGTTCTTC. Amino acids: CASSVASGTYNEQFF.

The chain is built from TRBV5-1 and TRBJ2-1; D is undetermined. Trimming cost V 2 bases and J 11 bases, with 8 bases left between them. This CDR3 is 11 amino acids long. Germline V lookup: CDR1 SGHRS, CDR2 YFSETQ. The CDR3 nucleotides read TGCGCCAGCAGCTTAACTACCAAGCAGTTCTTC. Translation gives CASSLTTKQFF.

This rearrangement joins TRBV7-6 to TRBJ2-7; 9 bases map to TRBD2. The CDR3 totals 14 residues. The J segment lost 3 bases and the V segment lost 5 bases, leaving 5 bases of the junction unmatched. CDR1 is SGHVS, CDR2 FNYEAQ, per germline. This chain's CDR3 is CASSPREGHYEQYF. CDR3 nucleotide sequence: TGTGCCAGCAGCCCGCGGGAGGGCCACTACGAGCAGTACTTC. The variable domain in full, completed from reference TRBV7-6 and TRBJ2-7, reads GAGVSQSPRYKVTKRGQDVALRCDPISGHVSLYWYRQALGQGPEFLTYFNYEAQQDKSGLPNDRFSAERPEGSISTLTIQRTEQRDSAMYRCASSPREGHYEQYFGPGTRLTVT.

This clone has more than one count but fewer than ten. This rearrangement joins TRBV19 to TRBJ1-5; perhaps TRBD1 as D (5 bases). Germline CDR1 LNHDA, CDR2 SQIVND (reference sequence). CDR3 length: 12 residues. Deletions cut 2 bases from V and 9 bases from J, with 8 bases between. The CDR3 loop reads CASSIQGLPQHF. The CDR3 DNA is TGTGCCAGTAGTATACAGGGCTTGCCCCAGCATTTT.

This clone has just a few counts. The rearrangement links TRBV5-1 to TRBJ2-7, with 7 bases lining up with TRBD1. The CDR3 length is 17 residues. V dropped 4 bases and J dropped 2; count of bases not matched to a gene: 15. Germline-derived CDR1 and CDR2 are SGHRS and YFSETQ. The CDR3 nucleotides are TGCGCCAGCAGCCTACTATGGGACAGCAACTTTCCCTACGAGCAGTACTTC. Its protein product is CASSLLWDSNFPYEQYF. Using reference TRBV5-1 and TRBJ2-7 for the parts outside the CDR3, the full variable domain is KAGVTQTPRYLIKTRGQQVTLSCSPISGHRSVSWYQQTPGQGLQFLFEYFSETQRNKGNFPGRFSGRQFSNSRSEMNVSTLELGDSALYLCASSLLWDSNFPYEQYFGPGTRLTVT.

Points on this clone: Compared with germline, one end of the junction differs, possibly owing to a read error. The chain links TRBV2 to TRBJ1-2; a possible D gene is TRBD1 (6 bases). The germline V gene has CDR1 SNHLY and CDR2 FYNNEI. The CDR3 sequence is 14 residues long. CDR3 in DNA: TGTGCCAGCAGAGAAGGGGGGGATCCGTTTGGCTACACCTTC. Translating gives CASREGGDPFGYTF.

As to this clone: This sample includes further DNA sequences coding for the same CDR3. The rearrangement joins TRBV11-2 to TRBJ1-2; 8 nucleotides align to TRBD1. J gave up 5 bases and V 1 base, and 0 bases lay outside the gene matches. Germline V gives CDR1 SGHAT, CDR2 FQNNGV. CDR3 length: 13 residues. The CDR3 loop is CASSLGTGYGYTF. The CDR3 DNA sequence: TGTGCCAGCAGCTTAGGGACAGGGTATGGCTACACCTTC.

The chain joins TRBV5-1 to TRBJ2-3, with D perhaps matching TRBD1 (6 bases). CDR1 and CDR2 from the germline V gene are SGHRS and YFSETQ. This CDR3 is built from 15 residues. The germline V and J ends were trimmed by 2 bases and 4 bases, with 14 bases remaining between them. For the CDR3, the DNA is TGCGCCAGCAGCTTACCTACAGGGAAGGCAGATACGCAGTATTTT. It yields the protein CASSLPTGKADTQYF.

The chain joins TRBV2 to TRBJ1-1; D may be TRBD1 (6 bases). V was trimmed by 6 bases and J by 0 bases, leaving 14 bases between them. Germline CDR1 reads SNHLY; CDR2 reads FYNNEI. This CDR3 is built from 15 residues. CDR3 residues: CASRQKQGMNTEAFF. Written as DNA, the CDR3 is TGTGCCAGCAGGCAAAAACAGGGAATGAACACTGAAGCTTTCTTT.

The V call is TRBV7-6, the J call TRBJ2-5, with no clear D. CDR1 is SGHVS and CDR2 is FNYEAQ in the germline V gene. The CDR3 runs to 11 residues. Trimming removed 5 bases from V and 3 bases from J, with 4 bases in between. CDR3 in amino acids: CASSPKETQYF. Here the CDR3 DNA reads TGTGCCAGCAGCCCCAAAGAGACCCAGTACTTC.

The chain is built from TRBV29-1 and TRBJ2-6; weak D call: TRBD1 (6 bases). The germline V gene encodes CDR1 SQVTM and CDR2 ANQGSEA. Trimming shortened V by 4 bases and J by 0 bases, and 13 bases separated the two germline ends. This CDR3 region has 16 residues. The CDR3 sequence is CSVGSQGLSGANVLTF. CDR3 bases: TGCAGCGTTGGGTCGCAGGGGCTCTCTGGGGCCAACGTCCTGACTTTC. The full variable domain, with the rest looked up from reference TRBV29-1 and TRBJ2-6, is SAVISQKPSRDICQRGTSLTIQCQVDSQVTMMFWYRQQPGQSLTLIATANQGSEATYESGFVIDKFPISRPNLTFSTLTVSNMSPEDSSIYLCSVGSQGLSGANVLTFGAGSRLTVL.

V and J are TRBV30 and TRBJ2-2; 7 positions match TRBD2. CDR1 is GTSNPN, CDR2 SVGIG, per germline (reference sequence). CDR3 length: 15 residues. V lost 6 bases and J lost 4; bases outside the gene matches: 11. The CDR3 region is CACLVSGISTGELFF. The CDR3 nucleotides read TGTGCCTGTTTGGTGAGCGGGATTTCCACCGGGGAGCTGTTTTTT. The full variable domain, with the rest looked up from reference TRBV30 and TRBJ2-2, is SQTIHQWPATLVQPVGSPLSLECTVEGTSNPNLYWYRQAAGRGLQLLFYSVGIGQISSEVPQNLSASRPQDRQFILSSKKLLLSDSGFYLCACLVSGISTGELFFGEGSRLTVL.

This clone was seen only a few times. The CDR3, as DNA: TGTGCCAGCAGTGCTAGCGGGATTTTAGATACGCAGTATTTT. Amino acids: CASSASGILDTQYF. The V and J genes are TRBV28 and TRBJ2-3; 9 bases align to TRBD2. The V gene end was trimmed by 5 bases and the J gene end by 5 bases; junction bases not matched to a gene: 5. The CDR3 length is 14 residues. Germline assignment: CDR1 MDHEN and CDR2 SYDVKM.

This clone showed up just a few times. This sequence joins TRBV27 and TRBJ2-3, with 13 nucleotides matching TRBD2. Losses at the gene ends were 6 bases for V and 7 bases for J; bases not matched to a gene: 10. This CDR3 is 16 amino acids long. Germline assignment: CDR1 MNHEY and CDR2 SMNVEV (reference sequence). This CDR3 is CASSRTSGRAWNTQYF. Written as DNA, the CDR3 is TGTGCCAGCAGCCGTACTAGCGGGAGGGCCTGGAATACGCAGTATTTT.

The chain joins TRBV28 to TRBJ1-2; 10 nucleotides line up with TRBD1. Trimming at V came to 7 bases and at J to 6 bases, leaving 14 bases not matched to a gene. Germline assignment: CDR1 MDHEN and CDR2 SYDVKM. The CDR3 is 16 residues long. The CDR3 coding sequence is TGTGCCAGCACCATTCGACGGGGACAGGGGTATGATGGCTACACCTTC. Translating it yields CASTIRRGQGYDGYTF.

The table lists this clone with a count of one. The J gene is TRBJ1-4, the V gene TRBV29-1; 11 nucleotides agree with TRBD1. Germline CDR1 SQVTM, CDR2 ANQGSEA. This CDR3 contains 13 residues. The CDR3 bases are TGCAGTATACCCGGGACAGGGGGTGAAAAACTGTTTTTT. Translation: CSIPGTGGEKLFF.